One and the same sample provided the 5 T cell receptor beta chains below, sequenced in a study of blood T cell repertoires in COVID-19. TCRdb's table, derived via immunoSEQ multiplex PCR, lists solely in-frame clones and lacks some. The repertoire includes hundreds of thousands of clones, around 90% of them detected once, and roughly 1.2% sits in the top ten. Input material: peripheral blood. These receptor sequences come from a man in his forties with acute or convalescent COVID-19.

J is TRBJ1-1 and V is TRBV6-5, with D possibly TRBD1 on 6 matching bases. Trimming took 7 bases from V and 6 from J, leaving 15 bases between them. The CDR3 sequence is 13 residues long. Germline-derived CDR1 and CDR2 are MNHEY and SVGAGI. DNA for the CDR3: TGTGCCAGCACTCAGGGGATAAAAGCTGAAGCTTTCTTT. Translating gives CASTQGIKAEAFF.

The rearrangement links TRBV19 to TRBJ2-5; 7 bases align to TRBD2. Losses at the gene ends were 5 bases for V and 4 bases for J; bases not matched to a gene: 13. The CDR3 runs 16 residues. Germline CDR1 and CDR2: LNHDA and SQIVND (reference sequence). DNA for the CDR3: TGTGCCAGTAGTCTGCTTGGGGAGGGGATGATAGAGACCCAGTACTTC. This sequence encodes CASSLLGEGMIETQYF.

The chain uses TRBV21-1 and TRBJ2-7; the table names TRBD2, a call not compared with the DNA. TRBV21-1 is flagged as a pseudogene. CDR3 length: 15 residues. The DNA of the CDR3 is TGTGCCAGCAGTGCTCTAGTACACGTGTTAGACGAGCAGTACTTC. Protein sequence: CASSALVHVLDEQYF.

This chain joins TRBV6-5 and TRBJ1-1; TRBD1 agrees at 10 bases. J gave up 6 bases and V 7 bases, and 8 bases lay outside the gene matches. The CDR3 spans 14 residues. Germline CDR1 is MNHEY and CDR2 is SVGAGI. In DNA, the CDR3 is TGTGCCAGCACTGGACAGGGGGGGTACGCTGAAGCTTTCTTT. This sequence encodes CASTGQGGYAEAFF.

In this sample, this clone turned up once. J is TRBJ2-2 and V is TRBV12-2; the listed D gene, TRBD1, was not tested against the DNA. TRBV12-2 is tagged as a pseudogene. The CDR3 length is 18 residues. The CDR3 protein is CASRSRTGSCPNTGELFF. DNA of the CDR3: TGTGCAAGTCGCTCACGGACAGGGTCGTGTCCGAACACCGGGGAGCTGTTTTTT.